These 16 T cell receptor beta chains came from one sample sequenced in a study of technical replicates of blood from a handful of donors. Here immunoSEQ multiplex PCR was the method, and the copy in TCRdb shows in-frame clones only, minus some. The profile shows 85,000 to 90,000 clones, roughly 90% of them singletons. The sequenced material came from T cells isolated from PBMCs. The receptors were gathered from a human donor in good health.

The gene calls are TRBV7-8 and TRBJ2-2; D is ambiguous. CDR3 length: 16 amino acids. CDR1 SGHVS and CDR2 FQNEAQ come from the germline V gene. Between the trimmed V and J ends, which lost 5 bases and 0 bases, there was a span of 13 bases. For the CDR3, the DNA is TGTGCCAGCAGCCTAGGACCCCTAGCGAACACCGGGGAGCTGTTTTTT. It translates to CASSLGPLANTGELFF.

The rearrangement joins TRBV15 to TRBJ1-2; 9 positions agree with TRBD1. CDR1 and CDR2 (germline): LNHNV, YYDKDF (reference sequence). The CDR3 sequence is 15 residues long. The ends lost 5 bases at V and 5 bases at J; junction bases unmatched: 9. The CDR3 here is CATSDRSTGGYGYTF. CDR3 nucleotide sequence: TGTGCCACCAGCGATAGATCGACAGGGGGTTATGGCTACACCTTC.

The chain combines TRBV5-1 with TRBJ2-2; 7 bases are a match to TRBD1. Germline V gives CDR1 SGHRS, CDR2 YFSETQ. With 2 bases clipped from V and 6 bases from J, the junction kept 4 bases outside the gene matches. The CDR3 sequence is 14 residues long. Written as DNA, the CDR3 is TGCGCCAGCAGCTTAGAGGGGGCTTCCGGGGAGCTGTTTTTT. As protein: CASSLEGASGELFF.

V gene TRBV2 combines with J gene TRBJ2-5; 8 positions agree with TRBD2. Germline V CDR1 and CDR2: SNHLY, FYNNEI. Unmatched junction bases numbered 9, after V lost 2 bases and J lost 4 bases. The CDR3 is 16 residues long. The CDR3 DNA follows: TGTGCCAGCAGTGAATATCGGAGCGGGGGAAGAGAGACCCAGTACTTC. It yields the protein CASSEYRSGGRETQYF.

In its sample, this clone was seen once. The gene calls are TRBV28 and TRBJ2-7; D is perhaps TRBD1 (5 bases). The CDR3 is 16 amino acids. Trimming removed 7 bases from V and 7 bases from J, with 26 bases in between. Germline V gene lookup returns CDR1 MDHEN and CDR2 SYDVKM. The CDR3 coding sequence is TGTGCCAGCAACCCCAGGGCTGGGCAGATTAGGGCTGAGCAGTACTTC. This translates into CASNPRAGQIRAEQYF. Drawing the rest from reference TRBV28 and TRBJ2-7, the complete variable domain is DVKVTQSSRYLVKRTGEKVFLECVQDMDHENMFWYRQDPGLGLRLIYFSYDVKMKEKGDIPEGYSVSREKKERFSLILESASTNQTSMYLCASNPRAGQIRAEQYFGPGTRLTVT.

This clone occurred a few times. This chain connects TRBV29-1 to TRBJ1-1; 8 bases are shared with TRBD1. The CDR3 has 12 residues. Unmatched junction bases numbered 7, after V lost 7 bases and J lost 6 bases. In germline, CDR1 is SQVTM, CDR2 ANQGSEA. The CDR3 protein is CSAGQGNAEAFF. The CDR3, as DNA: TGCAGCGCCGGACAGGGAAACGCTGAAGCTTTCTTT. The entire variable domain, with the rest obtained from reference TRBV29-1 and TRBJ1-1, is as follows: SAVISQKPSRDICQRGTSLTIQCQVDSQVTMMFWYRQQPGQSLTLIATANQGSEATYESGFVIDKFPISRPNLTFSTLTVSNMSPEDSSIYLCSAGQGNAEAFFGQGTRLTVV.

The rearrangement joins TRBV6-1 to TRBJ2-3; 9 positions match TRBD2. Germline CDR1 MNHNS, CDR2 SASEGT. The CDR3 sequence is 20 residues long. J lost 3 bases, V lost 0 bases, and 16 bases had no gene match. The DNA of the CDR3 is TGTGCCAGCAGTGAAGCGAGGGGGGGACTAGCAGGATTTTGGACAGATACGCAGTATTTT. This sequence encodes CASSEARGGLAGFWTDTQYF.

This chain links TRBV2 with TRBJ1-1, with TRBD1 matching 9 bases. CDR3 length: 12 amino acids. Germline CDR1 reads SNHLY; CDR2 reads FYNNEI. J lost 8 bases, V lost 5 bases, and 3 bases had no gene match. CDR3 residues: CASSIDRGEAFF. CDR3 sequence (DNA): TGTGCCAGCAGTATAGACAGGGGGGAAGCTTTCTTT. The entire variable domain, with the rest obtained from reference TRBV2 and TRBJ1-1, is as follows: EPEVTQTPSHQVTQMGQEVILRCVPISNHLYFYWYRQILGQKVEFLVSFYNNEISEKSEIFDDQFSVERPDGSNFTLKIRSTKLEDSAMYFCASSIDRGEAFFGQGTRLTVV.

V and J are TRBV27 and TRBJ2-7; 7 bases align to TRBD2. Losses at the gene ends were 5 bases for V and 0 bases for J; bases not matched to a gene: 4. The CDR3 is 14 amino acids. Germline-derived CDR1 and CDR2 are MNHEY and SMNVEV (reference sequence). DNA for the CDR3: TGTGCCAGCAGTCTGGGCGGGAGCTCCTACGAGCAGTACTTC. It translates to CASSLGGSSYEQYF.

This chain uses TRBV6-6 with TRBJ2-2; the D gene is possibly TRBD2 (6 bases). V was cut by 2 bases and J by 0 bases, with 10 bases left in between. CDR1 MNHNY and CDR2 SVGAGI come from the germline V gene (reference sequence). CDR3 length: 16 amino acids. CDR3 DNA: TGTGCCAGCAGTTACATGCGGGGCGCGAACACCGGGGAGCTGTTTTTT. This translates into CASSYMRGANTGELFF.

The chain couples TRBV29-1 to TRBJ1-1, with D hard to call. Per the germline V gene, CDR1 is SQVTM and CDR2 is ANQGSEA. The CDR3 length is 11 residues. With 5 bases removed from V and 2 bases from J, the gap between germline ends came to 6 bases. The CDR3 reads CSVQRNTEAFF. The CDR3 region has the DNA TGCAGCGTTCAGCGAAACACTGAAGCTTTCTTT.

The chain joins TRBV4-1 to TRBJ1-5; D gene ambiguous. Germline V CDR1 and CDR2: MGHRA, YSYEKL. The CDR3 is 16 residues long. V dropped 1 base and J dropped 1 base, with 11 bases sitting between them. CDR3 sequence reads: CASSQVGGLSNQPQHF. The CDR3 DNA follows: TGCGCCAGCAGCCAAGTTGGAGGGTTAAGCAATCAGCCCCAGCATTTT.

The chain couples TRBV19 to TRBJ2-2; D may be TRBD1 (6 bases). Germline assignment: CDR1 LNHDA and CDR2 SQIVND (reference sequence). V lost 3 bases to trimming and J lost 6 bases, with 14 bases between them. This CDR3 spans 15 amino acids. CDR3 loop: CASSIPGQSAGELFF. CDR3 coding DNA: TGTGCCAGTAGTATCCCTGGACAGTCGGCCGGGGAGCTGTTTTTT.

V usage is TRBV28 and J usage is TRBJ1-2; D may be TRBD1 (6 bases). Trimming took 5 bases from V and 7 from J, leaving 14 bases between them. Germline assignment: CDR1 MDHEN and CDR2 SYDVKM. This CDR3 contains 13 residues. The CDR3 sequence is CASSRTGYRGYTF. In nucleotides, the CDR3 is TGTGCCAGCAGTAGAACAGGGTATCGTGGCTACACCTTC.

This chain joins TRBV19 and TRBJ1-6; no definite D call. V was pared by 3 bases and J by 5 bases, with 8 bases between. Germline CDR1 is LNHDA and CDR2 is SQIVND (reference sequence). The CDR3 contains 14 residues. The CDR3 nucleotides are TGTGCCAGTAGTATTGGCGGAAATAATTCACCCCTCCACTTT. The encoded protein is CASSIGGNNSPLHF.

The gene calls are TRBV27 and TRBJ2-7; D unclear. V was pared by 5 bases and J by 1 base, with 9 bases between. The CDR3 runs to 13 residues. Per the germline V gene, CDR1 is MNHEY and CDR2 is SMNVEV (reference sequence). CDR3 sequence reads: CASSVTVSYEQYF. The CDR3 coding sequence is TGTGCCAGCAGTGTAACAGTTTCCTACGAGCAGTACTTC.